Detailed here is one T cell receptor beta chain. The table came from immunoSEQ multiplex PCR; TCRdb's copy has only in-frame clones and leaves some out. The sample gives about 180,000 clones, roughly 84% of which show up once; about 6.9% is in the top ten. The sample comes from a study of blood T cell repertoires in COVID-19. The clonotype originates from a man older than 75 with COVID-19, enrolled during active disease. The sequenced material came from peripheral blood.

This CDR3 is CASSQARGYQPQHF. The DNA of the CDR3 is TGCGCCAGCAGCCAAGCAAGAGGATATCAGCCCCAGCATTTT. The chain employs TRBV4-1 and TRBJ1-5; D remains unclear. Germline-derived CDR1 and CDR2 are MGHRA and YSYEKL. The V end was cut by 1 base, the J end by 5 bases, with 9 bases between. The CDR3 consists of 14 residues.